The next 17 T cell receptor beta chains were all read from a single sample in a study of CD8+CD57+ T cells in acquired aplastic anemia. Template material for TCR beta VDJ and CDR3 profiling consisted of genomic DNA. TCRdb ran MiXCR on the reads and lists one entry per CDR3 protein. The data show 200,000 to 250,000 distinct CDR3 sequences, around 32% seen once. The material sequenced was sorted CD4+, CD8+, or CD8+CD57+ T cells (not recorded which) from PBMCs. These receptors were obtained from a human donor in good health, serving as a control.

Remarks on this clonotype: A read error is possible here, since a much larger clone lies one base away. J is TRBJ2-3 and V is TRBV11-1, with 13 bases matching TRBD2. The trim removed 1 base at V and 0 bases at J, leaving 4 bases unmatched. Germline assignment: CDR1 SGHAT and CDR2 FQDESV (reference sequence). CDR3 length equals 18 residues. Here the CDR3 reads CASSLGLAGGASTDTQYF. CDR3 sequence (DNA): TGTGCCAGCAGCTTAGGACTAGCGGGAGGAGCTAGCACAGATACGCAGTATTTT.

This clonotype was counted between two and nine times. The chain is built from TRBV6-1 and TRBJ2-1; 9 bases are shared with TRBD2. Per germline, CDR1 MNHNS and CDR2 SASEGT. The length of the CDR3 is 16 residues. After removal of 6 bases from V and 2 bases from J, the junction contained 8 bases not matched to a gene. The CDR3 is CASRLDLAGAYNEQFF. DNA of the CDR3: TGTGCCAGCAGACTAGATTTAGCGGGGGCCTACAATGAGCAGTTCTTC.

Only a few counts were recorded for this clonotype. The chain combines TRBV10-1 with TRBJ2-5; D gene ambiguous. Germline V gene lookup returns CDR1 WNHNN and CDR2 SYGVQD (reference sequence). V lost 0 bases and J 1 base, leaving 3 bases between the germline ends. The CDR3 length is 13 residues. Written as DNA, the CDR3 is TGCGCCAGCAGTGAGTCGGGCCAAGAGACCCAGTACTTC. Translation gives CASSESGQETQYF.

This clonotype was detected a few times. The chain employs TRBV5-1 and TRBJ1-2; 7 bases agree with TRBD1. Germline lookup yields CDR1 SGHRS and CDR2 YFSETQ. The CDR3 is 15 amino acids. V shed 0 bases, J shed 6 bases, and the junction held 8 bases outside the gene matches. Written as DNA, the CDR3 is TGCGCCAGCAGCTTGGTCCAGGGGGAGGTGAATGGCTACACCTTC. Protein sequence: CASSLVQGEVNGYTF.

The CDR3, as DNA: TGTGCCAGCAGCCGAACCGGGACAAGATCTAACACCGGGGAGCTGTTTTTT. This gives the protein CASSRTGTRSNTGELFF. The chain employs TRBV6-1 and TRBJ2-2, with D possibly being TRBD1 (6 bases). The germline CDR1 and CDR2 sequences are MNHNS and SASEGT. The CDR3 contains 17 residues. The V and J ends lost 6 bases and 2 bases respectively, with 19 bases between them.

This clonotype was picked up one time. The CDR3 reads CASSLTLAGTSTDTQYF. In nucleotides, the CDR3 is TGTGCCAGCAGTTTGACCCTAGCTGGAACCAGCACAGATACGCAGTATTTT. This chain joins TRBV25-1 and TRBJ2-3, with D perhaps matching TRBD2 (5 bases). V dropped 5 bases and J dropped 0 bases, with 18 bases sitting between them. CDR1 and CDR2 (germline): MGHDK, SYGVNS. This CDR3 comprises 17 residues.

Worth noting for this clonotype: The CDR3 ends on some other residue instead of the conserved phenylalanine or tryptophan, so this is likely a read error. The chain uses TRBV29-1 and TRBJ2-5, with TRBD2 as a possible D gene (6 bases). Germline V gene lookup returns CDR1 SQVTM and CDR2 ANQGSEA. Trimming cost V 3 bases and J 9 bases, with 17 bases left between them. CDR3 size: 13 residues. Written as DNA, the CDR3 is TGCAGCGTTGAGACCCTAGGACGGGAGCCCCAGTACCTC. It translates to CSVETLGREPQYL.

A note on this clonotype: Possible read error: a much larger clone is one base away. This chain links TRBV20-1 with TRBJ1-2; TRBD1 is a possible D gene (6 bases). Trimming took 3 bases from V and 7 from J, leaving 21 bases between them. The CDR3 contains 15 residues. CDR1 and CDR2 (germline): DFQATT, SNEGSKA (reference sequence). The CDR3 nucleotides read TGCAGTGCTAGGAGCGCCGTAGGGGGTGACTGTGGCTACACCTTC. As protein: CSARSAVGGDCGYTF.

Many counts were recorded for this clonotype. J is TRBJ2-5 and V is TRBV20-1; 15 nucleotides agree with TRBD2. CDR1 is DFQATT, CDR2 SNEGSKA, per germline (reference sequence). V dropped 5 bases and J dropped 5; count of bases not matched to a gene: 9. The CDR3 covers 16 residues. CDR3 loop: CSALTGLAGGLETQYF. CDR3 bases: TGCAGTGCTTTAACGGGACTAGCGGGGGGCTTGGAGACCCAGTACTTC.

The chain recombines TRBV12-3 or TRBV12-4 with TRBJ1-6, with unresolved D. Trimming took off 7 bases at V and 5 bases at J, with 12 bases between the two ends. The CDR3 extends over 14 amino acids. CDR3: CASMNRVNNSPLHF. The CDR3 DNA reads TGTGCCAGCATGAACCGGGTCAATAATTCACCCCTCCACTTT.

The rearrangement links TRBV5-1 to TRBJ1-4, with 11 nucleotides matching TRBD1. The germline gives CDR1 SGHRS, CDR2 YFSETQ. This CDR3 region has 16 residues. The V and J ends lost 4 bases and 4 bases, in that order; junction bases with no gene match: 6. DNA of the CDR3: TGCGCCAGCAGCCCTTGGACAGGGGGCCATAATGAAAAACTGTTTTTT. Translated: CASSPWTGGHNEKLFF.

The chain uses TRBV29-1 and TRBJ2-1, with TRBD1 matching over 7 bases. The trim removed 6 bases at V and 10 bases at J, leaving 9 bases unmatched. The CDR3 extends over 12 amino acids. Germline V CDR1 and CDR2: SQVTM, ANQGSEA. The CDR3 spells CSVTLDRLEQFF. DNA of the CDR3: TGCAGCGTGACCCTGGACAGGCTGGAGCAGTTCTTC.

The gene calls are TRBV2 and TRBJ1-1; perhaps TRBD1 as D (5 bases). Germline V gives CDR1 SNHLY, CDR2 FYNNEI. V was pared by 4 bases and J by 4 bases, with 13 bases between. The CDR3 spans 14 residues. In DNA, the CDR3 is TGTGCCAGCAGTGCCTTGACAGCAGGCACTGAAGCTTTCTTT. As protein: CASSALTAGTEAFF.

V gene TRBV15 combines with J gene TRBJ2-1, with 7 bases fitting TRBD1. The germline V gene encodes CDR1 LNHNV and CDR2 YYDKDF (reference sequence). The CDR3 sequence is 15 residues long. J lost 3 bases, V lost 0 bases, and 2 bases had no gene match. CDR3 nucleotides: TGTGCCACCAGCAGAGATCGGACAGGCTACAATGAGCAGTTCTTC. Protein product: CATSRDRTGYNEQFF.

This clonotype appeared many times. The chain recombines TRBV20-1 with TRBJ1-2; 12 bases line up with TRBD1. The CDR3 loop spans 16 amino acids. The germline CDR1 and CDR2 sequences are DFQATT and SNEGSKA (reference sequence). The ends lost 6 bases at V and 4 bases at J; junction bases unmatched: 12. CDR3 coding DNA: TGCAGTGCGGTGGGGACAGGGGGCCTATTGGGCTATGGCTACACCTTC. It translates to CSAVGTGGLLGYGYTF.

There are many counts of this clonotype. The CDR3 bases are TGTGCCAGCAGCCCGGGATCTGGGGGTTCACCCCTCCACTTT. It encodes CASSPGSGGSPLHF. The chain uses TRBV7-9 and TRBJ1-6; D is perhaps TRBD1 (5 bases). This CDR3 region has 14 residues. In germline, CDR1 is SEHNR, CDR2 FQNEAQ (reference sequence). V was cut by 5 bases and J by 9 bases, with 14 bases left in between.

The chain has TRBV7-3 and TRBJ2-1; D might be TRBD2 (7 bases). Germline V lookup: CDR1 SGHTA, CDR2 FQGTGA. CDR3 size: 15 residues. Trimming shortened V by 2 bases and J by 3 bases, and 11 bases separated the two germline ends. The chain's CDR3 is CASSLEGGLYNEQFF. Written as DNA, the CDR3 is TGTGCCAGCAGCTTAGAGGGGGGGCTCTACAATGAGCAGTTCTTC.